This T cell receptor (beta chain) is drawn from a study of prognosis after radiotherapy for stage I lung cancer. The CDR3 spans 14 residues. CDR1 MNHNS and CDR2 SASEGT come from the germline V gene. V gave up 6 bases and J gave up 4 bases, with 13 bases separating them. This clonotype was seen repeatedly, ten times or more. Two-round multiplex PCR, the amplification method, yielded TCR beta CDR3 from genomic DNA. Every TRBV and TRBJ gene had its own specific primer in first-round PCR. TCRdb re-analysed the multiplex PCR reads in MiXCR, keeping a single row per CDR3 protein. Of about 51,000 distinct CDR3 sequences in the sample, less than 45% are singletons; the top ten hold 9.2%.

The chain combines TRBV6-1 with TRBJ1-3; D gene unclear. Sequenced here: PBMCs, sampled before or after stereotactic body radiation therapy (not recorded which). This receptor was identified in a donor over 45 with non-small cell lung cancer. The CDR3 nucleotides read TGTGCCAGCAGGGACCCGCGCAGGGGAAACACCATATATTTT. Protein product: CASRDPRRGNTIYF.